This T cell receptor beta chain was identified in a study of cytomegalovirus exposure and HLA in healthy donors. As for the study in general: When 350 to 400 donors were genotyped, roughly 78% of them were found to fall in the Caucasian-associated ancestry cluster. Study results and caveats: A prior analysis recorded that most TCR beta V segments were productive about 87% or about 30% of the time. High specificity and sensitivity for cytomegalovirus status were reported for the classifier.

Concerning this clone: Its antigen remains unknown.

This PCR relied on a set of 60 Vbeta primers and 13 Jbeta primers. Original processing methods: A follow-up analysis tallied 70 million to 80 million unique TCR beta chains, roughly 11 million shared. Profiling relied on immunoSEQ multiplex PCR, and the TCRdb table lists in-frame clones only, not all of them. That table is the source of V, J and clone size, and D and trimming were worked out from the DNA. Of about 98,000 clones listed, 81% are singletons. Germline CDR1 is LNHDA and CDR2 is SQIVND (reference sequence). The CDR3 extends over 15 amino acids. Trimming left V 1 base short and J 11 bases short, with 21 bases between.

The TCR originated in a man aged 35 to 55 in good health and CMV-seronegative. The J gene is TRBJ2-7, the V gene TRBV19, with a weak D call TRBD2 (5 bases). The sequenced sample consisted of PBMCs. CDR3 amino acids: CASSIATHRGGSEYF. The CDR3 nucleotides are TGTGCCAGTAGTATAGCGACTCACCGGGGTGGAAGCGAGTACTTC.